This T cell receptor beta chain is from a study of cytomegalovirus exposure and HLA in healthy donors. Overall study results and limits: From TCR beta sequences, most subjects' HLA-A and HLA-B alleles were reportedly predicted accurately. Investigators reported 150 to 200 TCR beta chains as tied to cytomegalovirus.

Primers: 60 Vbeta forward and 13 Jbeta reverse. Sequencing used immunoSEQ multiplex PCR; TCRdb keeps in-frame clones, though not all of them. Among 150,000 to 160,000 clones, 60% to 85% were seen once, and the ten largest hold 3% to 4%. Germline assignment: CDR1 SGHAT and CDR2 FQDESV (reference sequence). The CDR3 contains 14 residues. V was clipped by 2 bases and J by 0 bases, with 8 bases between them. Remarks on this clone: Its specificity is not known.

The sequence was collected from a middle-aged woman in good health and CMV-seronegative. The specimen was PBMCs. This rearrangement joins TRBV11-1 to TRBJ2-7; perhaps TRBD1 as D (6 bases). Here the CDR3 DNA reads TGTGCCAGCAGCTTAAGGACAGACTCCTACGAGCAGTACTTC. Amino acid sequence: CASSLRTDSYEQYF.